The 30 T cell receptor beta chains below were found in one sample sequenced in a study of metastatic and nonmetastatic thyroid tumors. TCRdb re-called the PCR reads with MiXCR. This table has approximately 15,000 clones, approximately 30% appearing once. Among the patients, none had received any treatment before thyroid surgery. The sequencing sample was made of tumor tissue. Receptors originate from a male donor with papillary thyroid cancer or a benign thyroid nodule (not recorded which). Some clones in this sample may be carry-over from other donors' samples.

This clone was seen at least ten times. The gene calls are TRBV2 and TRBJ1-6, with a weak D call TRBD1 (5 bases). V lost 0 bases to trimming and J lost 6 bases, with 9 bases between them. Germline CDR1 is SNHLY and CDR2 is FYNNEI. The CDR3 extends over 15 amino acids. The DNA for the CDR3 is TGTGCCAGCAGTGAAGCGGGGGGTGTTAATTCACCCCTCCACTTT. The encoded protein is CASSEAGGVNSPLHF.

This clone has only a few counts. The rearrangement uses TRBV12-3 or TRBV12-4 and TRBJ2-7; 8 nucleotides match TRBD2. This CDR3 has 13 amino acids. V shed 6 bases, J shed 6 bases, and the junction held 7 bases outside the gene matches. The CDR3 region is CASRMDGRAEQYF. As DNA, the CDR3 is TGTGCCAGCAGGATGGACGGGAGGGCCGAGCAGTACTTC.

This clone was observed once. This chain connects TRBV3-1 to TRBJ1-2; perhaps TRBD1 as D (5 bases). This CDR3 comprises 16 residues. Trimming cost V 0 bases and J 5 bases, with 16 bases left between them. Germline assignment: CDR1 LGHDT and CDR2 YNNKEL (reference sequence). In nucleotides, the CDR3 is TGTGCCAGCAGCCAAGAATGGGTCGCAGGACAATATGGCTACACCTTC. This encodes CASSQEWVAGQYGYTF.

In regard to this clone: One junction end disagrees with the germline gene, perhaps due to a read error. The chain joins TRBV7-2 to TRBJ2-1; D possibly corresponds to TRBD2 (5 bases). This CDR3 has 14 residues. From germline, CDR1 is SGHTA and CDR2 FQGNSA. Here the CDR3 DNA reads TGTGCCAGCAGCTTATGGAGGTACTCCAATGAGCAGTTCTTT. Translation: CASSLWRYSNEQFF.

For this clone: Possible read error: a much larger clone is one base away. In this CDR3 the conserved last residue, phenylalanine or tryptophan, is missing, so a read error is likely. J is TRBJ2-6 and V is TRBV2, with TRBD1 matching 10 bases. The junction had 10 bases not matched to a gene; V was cut back by 6 bases and J by 2 bases. The CDR3 sequence is 18 residues long. From germline, CDR1 is SNHLY and CDR2 FYNNEI. CDR3 bases: TGTGCCAGCAGAGGGACAGGGGTCAGAAGGACTGGGGCCAACGTCCTGACTTCC. Its translation is CASRGTGVRRTGANVLTS.

The table lists this clone with many counts. The gene calls are TRBV5-1 and TRBJ1-1; 7 positions agree with TRBD1. CDR1 is SGHRS and CDR2 is YFSETQ in the germline V gene. Trimming at V came to 0 bases and at J to 5 bases, leaving 7 bases not matched to a gene. CDR3 length: 15 amino acids. CDR3 in amino acids: CASSLVQGVLTEAFF. DNA of the CDR3: TGCGCCAGCAGCTTGGTTCAGGGGGTTTTGACTGAAGCTTTCTTT.

This clone occurred a few times. The chain joins TRBV6-2 or TRBV6-3 to TRBJ1-5, with D uncertain. V was pared by 2 bases and J by 9 bases, with 17 bases between. Germline V gene lookup returns CDR1 MNHEY and CDR2 SVGEGT. The CDR3 has 15 amino acids. CDR3 DNA sequence: TGTGCCAGCAGTTACACACCGACGGGCCTAGGGCCCCAGCATTTT. Amino acid sequence: CASSYTPTGLGPQHF.

This clone has ten or more counts. V gene TRBV28 combines with J gene TRBJ1-3, with D unresolved. This CDR3 contains 17 residues. V shed 5 bases and J shed 0 bases, with 17 bases lying between them. Germline CDR1 and CDR2: MDHEN and SYDVKM. In DNA, the CDR3 is TGTGCCAGCAGTCCCTGGTTGCGGCTGGACTCTGGAAACACCATATATTTT. Protein product: CASSPWLRLDSGNTIYF.

This clone was picked up many times. The V gene is TRBV19, the J gene TRBJ2-4; 11 nucleotides line up with TRBD2. Germline V lookup: CDR1 LNHDA, CDR2 SQIVND (reference sequence). The CDR3 totals 17 residues. J lost 3 bases, V lost 6 bases, and 10 bases had no gene match. The CDR3 loop is CASSRLAGGIGKNIQYF. The CDR3 DNA follows: TGTGCCAGTAGCAGGCTAGCGGGGGGAATAGGCAAAAACATTCAGTACTTC.

This clone was counted ten times or more. CDR3 loop: CASSQGDNRDRVTEAFF. The CDR3 nucleotides are TGTGCCAGCAGCCAAGGAGATAACCGAGACAGGGTTACTGAAGCTTTCTTT. J is TRBJ1-1 and V is TRBV4-2, with TRBD1 identical over 7 bases. Germline V lookup: CDR1 LGHNA, CDR2 YNFKEQ. Unmatched junction bases numbered 13, after V lost 1 base and J lost 5 bases. The CDR3 spans 17 residues.

The chain combines TRBV6-6 with TRBJ2-1; possible D gene TRBD2, 5 bases. Germline values: CDR1 MNHNY, CDR2 SVGAGI (reference sequence). V lost 0 bases to trimming and J lost 3 bases, with 9 bases between them. The CDR3 sequence is 15 residues long. CDR3 coding DNA: TGTGCCAGCAGTTACTCCTACAGCGGCTACAATGAGCAGTTCTTC. Its translation is CASSYSYSGYNEQFF.

This clone appeared many times. This chain links TRBV29-1 with TRBJ1-2, with D maybe TRBD1 (6 bases). The length of the CDR3 is 12 residues. With 5 bases removed from V and 4 bases from J, the gap between germline ends came to 11 bases. The V gene's germline CDR1 is SQVTM and CDR2 ANQGSEA. The CDR3: CSVRKGVYGYTF. CDR3 sequence (DNA): TGCAGCGTTAGGAAGGGGGTCTATGGCTACACCTTC. The variable domain in full, with the rest retrieved from reference TRBV29-1 and TRBJ1-2, is SAVISQKPSRDICQRGTSLTIQCQVDSQVTMMFWYRQQPGQSLTLIATANQGSEATYESGFVIDKFPISRPNLTFSTLTVSNMSPEDSSIYLCSVRKGVYGYTFGSGTRLTVV.

By share of the sample, this clone is medium-sized. V gene TRBV28 combines with J gene TRBJ2-7; 7 bases line up with TRBD2. Trimming took 3 bases from V and 6 from J; bases not matched to a gene: 5. CDR3 size: 13 residues. The germline CDR1 and CDR2 sequences are MDHEN and SYDVKM. The DNA of the CDR3 is TGTGCCAGCAGTTTTAGCGGGTTGTCCGAGCAGTACTTC. Its protein is CASSFSGLSEQYF.

A remark on this clone: One end of the junction fails to match germline, which may point to a read error. This chain connects TRBV28 to TRBJ2-7; perhaps D is TRBD1 or TRBD2 (5 bases each). Germline V gene lookup returns CDR1 MDHEN and CDR2 SYDVKM. This CDR3 is built from 15 residues. The chain's CDR3 is CARRALGPTHYEQYF. In DNA, the CDR3 is TGTGCCCGCAGGGCTCTGGGACCGACCCACTACGAGCAGTACTTC.

This clone turned up a few times. The J gene is TRBJ2-7, the V gene TRBV28, with TRBD2 identical over 11 bases. The CDR3 extends over 14 amino acids. In germline, CDR1 is MDHEN, CDR2 SYDVKM. V shed 6 bases and J 6 bases; nucleotides not matched to a gene: 7. The CDR3 reads CASSGTSGRLEQYF. The CDR3 DNA reads TGTGCCAGCAGCGGGACTAGCGGTAGGCTCGAGCAGTACTTC.

This clone has ten or more counts. Here the CDR3 DNA reads TGTGCCAGCAGCTTAACAGGGATGGAGGGGATGAACACTGAAGCTTTCTTT. It specifies CASSLTGMEGMNTEAFF. V is TRBV7-3 and J is TRBJ1-1; maybe TRBD1 (5 bases). The germline CDR1 and CDR2 sequences are SGHTA and FQGTGA. The V gene lost 0 bases and the J gene lost 0 bases, with 14 bases spanning the gap. This CDR3 spans 17 amino acids.

This clone was recorded at least ten times. The J gene is TRBJ1-5, the V gene TRBV6-1; D remains unclear. There are 13 residues in the CDR3. Trimming stripped 8 bases from V and 0 bases from J, with 8 bases between. Germline V CDR1 and CDR2: MNHNS, SASEGT. Here the CDR3 reads CASGLYSNQPQHF. For the CDR3, the DNA is TGTGCCAGCGGATTATATAGCAATCAGCCCCAGCATTTT.

The chain couples TRBV6-1 to TRBJ1-1; D is possibly TRBD1 (6 bases). The germline gives CDR1 MNHNS, CDR2 SASEGT. Trimming left V 6 bases short and J 4 bases short, with 12 bases between. This CDR3 is built from 13 residues. CDR3 protein: CASSGDRRTEAFF. CDR3 nucleotides: TGTGCCAGCAGCGGAGACAGGCGCACTGAAGCTTTCTTT.

The chain couples TRBV7-3 to TRBJ2-3, with unresolved D. The CDR3 spans 14 residues. The germline CDR1 and CDR2 sequences are SGHTA and FQGTGA. Trimming removed 2 bases at V and 0 bases at J, with 6 bases between. The CDR3 loop reads CASSLVHSTDTQYF. In DNA, the CDR3 is TGTGCCAGCAGCTTAGTTCACAGCACAGATACGCAGTATTTT.

This clone has a handful of counts. This sequence joins TRBV6-1 and TRBJ1-6; 8 bases line up with TRBD1. CDR3 length equals 17 residues. After removal of 7 bases from V and 1 base from J, the junction contained 9 bases not matched to a gene. CDR1 is MNHNS and CDR2 is SASEGT in the germline V gene. This CDR3 reads CASNGQGGTSYNSPLHF. In nucleotides, the CDR3 is TGTGCCAGCAACGGACAGGGCGGAACGTCCTATAATTCACCCCTCCACTTT.

This clone is medium-sized within its sample. The chain uses TRBV5-1 and TRBJ1-3; D not certain. Between the trimmed V and J ends, which lost 0 bases and 0 bases, there was a span of 7 bases. Germline V lookup: CDR1 SGHRS, CDR2 YFSETQ. The CDR3 has 15 residues. The chain's CDR3 is CASSLVGASGNTIYF. CDR3 sequence (DNA): TGCGCCAGCAGCTTGGTGGGTGCCTCTGGAAACACCATATATTTT.

This clone appeared many times. V is TRBV12-5 and J is TRBJ2-3; D is uncertain. In germline, CDR1 is LGHNT, CDR2 FRNRAP. This CDR3 is 14 amino acids long. V lost 1 base, J lost 2 bases, and 7 bases lay in between. The CDR3 sequence is CASGLGQNTDTQYF. The CDR3 DNA reads TGTGCTAGTGGTTTGGGACAAAACACAGATACGCAGTATTTT.

Turning to this clone: Germline and junction disagree at one end, which may indicate a read error. This chain joins TRBV20-1 and TRBJ1-1; D is perhaps TRBD1 (5 bases). The CDR3 consists of 12 residues. Per germline, CDR1 DFQATT and CDR2 SNEGSKA (reference sequence). The CDR3 nucleotides are TGCAGTGACGCAGGGTTAGGGACTGAAGCTTTCTTC. This translates into CSDAGLGTEAFF.

In its sample, this clone ranks as medium-sized. The same CDR3 arises from other DNA sequences in this sample as well. The genes are TRBV20-1 and TRBJ1-1; D gene ambiguous. CDR1 and CDR2 (germline): DFQATT, SNEGSKA (reference sequence). With 0 bases removed from V and 8 bases from J, the gap between germline ends came to 7 bases. The CDR3 extends over 11 amino acids. In nucleotides, the CDR3 is TGCAGTGCTAGAGATGTGGGGGAAGCTTTCTTT. Protein product: CSARDVGEAFF.

To note about this clone: The junction does not match germline at one end; this may be a read error. CDR3 amino acids: CDCSPNISSYNEQFF. The CDR3 DNA sequence: TGCGACTGCTCACCTAACATCAGCTCCTACAATGAGCAGTTCTTC. The chain uses TRBV18 and TRBJ2-1; D uncertain. This CDR3 comprises 15 residues. Germline V gene lookup returns CDR1 KGHSH and CDR2 LQKENI.

Ten or more counts support this clone. The rearrangement uses TRBV7-8 and TRBJ2-1, with a possible D match to TRBD2 (5 bases). Germline values: CDR1 SGHVS, CDR2 FQNEAQ. Trimming left V 4 bases short and J 8 bases short, with 15 bases between. This CDR3 comprises 14 residues. CDR3 DNA: TGTGCCAGCAGCTCGGGGAACCACTTCGATGAGCAGTTCTTC. The encoded protein is CASSSGNHFDEQFF.

This chain links TRBV28 with TRBJ1-5; TRBD1 is a possible D gene (6 bases). This CDR3 spans 13 amino acids. V shed 5 bases and J shed 6 bases, with 11 bases lying between them. From germline, CDR1 is MDHEN and CDR2 SYDVKM. The CDR3 DNA reads as TGTGCCAGCAGTAGGGGGTCAGGTCAGCCCCAGCATTTT. The encoded protein is CASSRGSGQPQHF.

A few counts support this clone. A read error may be the cause here, since a much bigger clone is one base away. The chain joins TRBV28 to TRBJ2-1, with a weak D call TRBD2 (6 bases). This CDR3 contains 16 residues. The germline V gene has CDR1 MDHEN and CDR2 SYDVKM. CDR3 protein: CASSFGIAVLKGEQSF. As DNA, the CDR3 is TGTGCCAGCAGTTTCGGAATAGCGGTTTTGAAGGGTGAGCAGTCCTTC.

This rearrangement joins TRBV5-1 to TRBJ1-5, with 7 bases lining up with TRBD1. CDR3 length: 17 amino acids. The germline CDR1 and CDR2 sequences are SGHRS and YFSETQ. Trimming at V came to 5 bases and at J to 5 bases, leaving 16 bases not matched to a gene. For the CDR3, the DNA is TGCGCCAGCAGTCCGCCTGGAGGACAGGTAGAGGATCAGCCCCAGCATTTT. This encodes CASSPPGGQVEDQPQHF.

J is TRBJ2-7 and V is TRBV12-3 or TRBV12-4; no clear D gene. The ends were cut back, 4 bases at V and 6 bases at J, with 13 bases in the middle. The CDR3 runs to 13 residues. The CDR3 DNA sequence: TGTGCCAGCAGTTCACCTTGGACGGGCGAGCAGTACTTC. Residues: CASSSPWTGEQYF.